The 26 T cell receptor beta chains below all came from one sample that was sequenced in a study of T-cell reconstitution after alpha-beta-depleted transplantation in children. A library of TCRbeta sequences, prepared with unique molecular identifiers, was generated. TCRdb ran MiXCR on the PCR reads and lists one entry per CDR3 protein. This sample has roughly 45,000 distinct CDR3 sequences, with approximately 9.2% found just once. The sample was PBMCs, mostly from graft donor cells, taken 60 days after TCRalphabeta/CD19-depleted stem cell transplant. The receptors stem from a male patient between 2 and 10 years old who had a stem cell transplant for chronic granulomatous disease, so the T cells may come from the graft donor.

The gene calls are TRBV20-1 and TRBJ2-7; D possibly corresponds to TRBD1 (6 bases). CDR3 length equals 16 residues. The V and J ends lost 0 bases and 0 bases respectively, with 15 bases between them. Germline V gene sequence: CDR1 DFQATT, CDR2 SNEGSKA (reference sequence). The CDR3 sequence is CSARDGGSSLSYEQYF. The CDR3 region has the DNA TGCAGTGCTAGAGATGGGGGCAGTAGCCTCTCCTACGAGCAGTACTTC.

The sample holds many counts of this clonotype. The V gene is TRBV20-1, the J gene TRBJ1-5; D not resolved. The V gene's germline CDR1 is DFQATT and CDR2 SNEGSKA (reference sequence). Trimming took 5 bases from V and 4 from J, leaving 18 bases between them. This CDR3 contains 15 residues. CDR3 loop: CSAAEQITTNQPQHF. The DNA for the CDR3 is TGCAGTGCTGCGGAACAGATAACAACTAATCAGCCCCAGCATTTT.

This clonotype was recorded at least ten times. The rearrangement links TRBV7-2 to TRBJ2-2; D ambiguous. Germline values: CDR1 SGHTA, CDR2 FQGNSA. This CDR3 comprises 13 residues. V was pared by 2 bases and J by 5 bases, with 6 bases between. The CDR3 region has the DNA TGTGCCAGCAGCTTACCCGGGACCGGGGAGCTGTTTTTT. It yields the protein CASSLPGTGELFF.

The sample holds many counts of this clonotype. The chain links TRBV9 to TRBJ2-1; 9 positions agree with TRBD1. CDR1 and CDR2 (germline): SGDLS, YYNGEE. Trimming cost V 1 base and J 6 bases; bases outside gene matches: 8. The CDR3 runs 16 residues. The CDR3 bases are TGTGCCAGCAGCGTAATAATGGGACAGGGAATCAATGAGCAGTTCTTC. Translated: CASSVIMGQGINEQFF.

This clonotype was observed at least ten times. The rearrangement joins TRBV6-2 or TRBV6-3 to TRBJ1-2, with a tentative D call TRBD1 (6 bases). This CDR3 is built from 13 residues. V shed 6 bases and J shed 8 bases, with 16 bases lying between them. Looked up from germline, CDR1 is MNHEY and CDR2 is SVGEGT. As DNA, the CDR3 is TGTGCCAGCAGACCCGACAGGCAGCGGGGCTACACCTTC. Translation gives CASRPDRQRGYTF.

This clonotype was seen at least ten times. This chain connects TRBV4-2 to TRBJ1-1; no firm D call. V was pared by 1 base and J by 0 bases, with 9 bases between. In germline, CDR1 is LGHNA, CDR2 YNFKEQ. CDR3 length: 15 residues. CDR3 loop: CASSQARVLNTEAFF. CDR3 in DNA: TGTGCCAGCAGCCAAGCCAGAGTACTGAACACTGAAGCTTTCTTT.

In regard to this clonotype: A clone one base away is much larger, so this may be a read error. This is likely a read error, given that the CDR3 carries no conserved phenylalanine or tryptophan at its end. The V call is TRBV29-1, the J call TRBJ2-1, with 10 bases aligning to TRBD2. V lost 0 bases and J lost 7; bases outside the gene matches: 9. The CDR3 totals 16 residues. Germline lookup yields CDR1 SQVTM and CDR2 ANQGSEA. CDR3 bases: TGCAGCGTTGAAGACTGGCTAGCGGGAGTAGTAAATGAGCAGTTCTTG. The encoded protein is CSVEDWLAGVVNEQFL.

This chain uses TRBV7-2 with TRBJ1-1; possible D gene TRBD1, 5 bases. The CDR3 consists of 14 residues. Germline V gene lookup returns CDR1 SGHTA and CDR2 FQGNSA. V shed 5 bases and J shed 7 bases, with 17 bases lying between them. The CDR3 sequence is CASSHMRGLGEAFF. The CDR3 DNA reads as TGTGCCAGCAGCCATATGCGGGGGTTGGGTGAAGCTTTCTTT.

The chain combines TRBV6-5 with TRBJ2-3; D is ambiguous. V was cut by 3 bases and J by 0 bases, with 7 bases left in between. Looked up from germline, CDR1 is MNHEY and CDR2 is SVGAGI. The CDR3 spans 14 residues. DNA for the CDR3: TGTGCCAGCAGTTATTCAGTGAGCACAGATACGCAGTATTTT. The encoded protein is CASSYSVSTDTQYF.

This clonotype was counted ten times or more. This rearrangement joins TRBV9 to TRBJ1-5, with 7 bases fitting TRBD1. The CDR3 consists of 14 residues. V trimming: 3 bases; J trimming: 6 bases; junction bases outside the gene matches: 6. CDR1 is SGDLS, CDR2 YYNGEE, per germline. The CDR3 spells CASSDRGWGQPQHF. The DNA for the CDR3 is TGTGCCAGCAGCGACAGGGGCTGGGGTCAGCCCCAGCATTTT.

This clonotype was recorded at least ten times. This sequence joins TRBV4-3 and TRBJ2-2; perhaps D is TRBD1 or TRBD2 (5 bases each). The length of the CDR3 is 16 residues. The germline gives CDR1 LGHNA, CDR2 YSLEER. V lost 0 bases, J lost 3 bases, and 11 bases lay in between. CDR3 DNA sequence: TGCGCCAGCAGCCAAGATGGGGCCGGGGACACCGGGGAGCTGTTTTTT. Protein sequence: CASSQDGAGDTGELFF.

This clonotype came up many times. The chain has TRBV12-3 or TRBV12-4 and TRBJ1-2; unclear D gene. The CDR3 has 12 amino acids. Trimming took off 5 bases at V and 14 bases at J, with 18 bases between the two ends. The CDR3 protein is CASSPEDGTVTF. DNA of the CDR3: TGTGCCAGCAGTCCCGAGGACGGCACGGTGACCTTC.

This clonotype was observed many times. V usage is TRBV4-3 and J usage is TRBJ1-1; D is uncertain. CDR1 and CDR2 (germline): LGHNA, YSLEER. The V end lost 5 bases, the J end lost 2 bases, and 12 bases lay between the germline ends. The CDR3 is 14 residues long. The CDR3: CASSTNFENTEAFF. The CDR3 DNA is TGCGCCAGCAGCACGAACTTCGAAAACACTGAAGCTTTCTTT.

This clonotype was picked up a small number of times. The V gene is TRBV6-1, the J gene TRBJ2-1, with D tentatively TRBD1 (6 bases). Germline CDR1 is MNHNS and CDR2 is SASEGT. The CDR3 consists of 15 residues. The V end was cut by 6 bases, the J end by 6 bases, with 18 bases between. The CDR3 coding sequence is TGTGCCAGCAGGCAAACAGGGAGCGCCTTCAATGAGCAGTTCTTC. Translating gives CASRQTGSAFNEQFF.

The CDR3 loop reads CASSPYRADALNTEAFF. As DNA, the CDR3 is TGTGCCAGCTCCCCATACCGGGCCGACGCATTGAACACTGAAGCTTTCTTT. The chain has TRBV18 and TRBJ1-1, with D hard to call. This CDR3 has 17 amino acids. V lost 6 bases and J 0 bases, leaving 20 bases between the germline ends. CDR1 and CDR2 from the germline V gene are KGHSH and LQKENI.

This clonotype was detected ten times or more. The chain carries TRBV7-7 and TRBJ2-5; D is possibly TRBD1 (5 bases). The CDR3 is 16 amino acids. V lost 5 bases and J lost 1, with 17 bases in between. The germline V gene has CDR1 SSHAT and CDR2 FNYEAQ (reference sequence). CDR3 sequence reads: CASSAHRSTLQETQYF. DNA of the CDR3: TGTGCCAGCAGCGCCCACAGGTCTACCCTCCAAGAGACCCAGTACTTC. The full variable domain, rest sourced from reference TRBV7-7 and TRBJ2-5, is GAGVSQSPRYKVTKRGQDVTLRCDPISSHATLYWYQQALGQGPEFLTYFNYEAQPDKSGLPSDRFSAERPEGSISTLTIQRTEQRDSAMYRCASSAHRSTLQETQYFGPGTRLLVL.

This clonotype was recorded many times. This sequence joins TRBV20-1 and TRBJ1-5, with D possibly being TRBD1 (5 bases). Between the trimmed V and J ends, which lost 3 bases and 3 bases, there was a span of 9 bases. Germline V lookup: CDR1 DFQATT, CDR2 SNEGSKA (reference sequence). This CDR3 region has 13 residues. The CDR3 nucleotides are TGCAGTGCTAGTTGGGGCTACAATCAGCCCCAGCATTTT. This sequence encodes CSASWGYNQPQHF.

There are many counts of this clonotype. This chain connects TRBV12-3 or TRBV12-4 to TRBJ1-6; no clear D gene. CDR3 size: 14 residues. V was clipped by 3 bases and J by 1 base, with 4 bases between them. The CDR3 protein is CASSLKSYNSPLHF. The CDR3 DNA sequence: TGTGCCAGCAGTTTGAAATCCTATAATTCACCCCTCCACTTT.

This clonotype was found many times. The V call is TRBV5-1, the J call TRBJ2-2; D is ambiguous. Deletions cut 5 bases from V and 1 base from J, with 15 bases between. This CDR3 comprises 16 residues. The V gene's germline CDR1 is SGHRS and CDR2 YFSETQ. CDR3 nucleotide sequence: TGCGCCAGCAGTGACGCTACAAGGTGGAACACCGGGGAGCTGTTTTTT. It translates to CASSDATRWNTGELFF.

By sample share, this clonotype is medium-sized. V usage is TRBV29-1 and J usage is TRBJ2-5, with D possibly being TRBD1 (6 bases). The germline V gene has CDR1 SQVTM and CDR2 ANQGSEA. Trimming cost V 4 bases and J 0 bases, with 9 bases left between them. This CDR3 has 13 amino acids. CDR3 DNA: TGCAGCGTTGTGGGGGACAACCAAGAGACCCAGTACTTC. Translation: CSVVGDNQETQYF.

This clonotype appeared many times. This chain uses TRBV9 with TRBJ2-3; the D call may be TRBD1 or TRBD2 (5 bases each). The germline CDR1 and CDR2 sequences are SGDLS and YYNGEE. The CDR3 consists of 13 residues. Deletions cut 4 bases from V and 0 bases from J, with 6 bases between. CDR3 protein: CASSRDSTDTQYF. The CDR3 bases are TGTGCCAGCAGCCGGGACAGCACAGATACGCAGTATTTT. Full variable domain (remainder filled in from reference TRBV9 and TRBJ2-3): DSGVTQTPKHLITATGQRVTLRCSPRSGDLSVYWYQQSLDQGLQFLIQYYNGEERAKGNILERFSAQQFPDLHSELNLSSLELGDSALYFCASSRDSTDTQYFGPGTRLTVL.

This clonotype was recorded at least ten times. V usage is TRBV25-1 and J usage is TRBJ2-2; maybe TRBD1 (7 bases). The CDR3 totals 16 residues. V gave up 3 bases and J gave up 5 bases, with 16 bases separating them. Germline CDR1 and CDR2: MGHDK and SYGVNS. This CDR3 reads CASSEESTGRTGELFF. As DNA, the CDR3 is TGTGCCAGCAGTGAGGAGTCGACAGGGAGGACCGGGGAGCTGTTTTTT.

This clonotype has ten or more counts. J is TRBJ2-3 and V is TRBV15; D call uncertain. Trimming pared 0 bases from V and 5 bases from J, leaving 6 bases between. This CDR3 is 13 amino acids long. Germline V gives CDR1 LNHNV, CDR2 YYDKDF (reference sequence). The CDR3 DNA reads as TGTGCCACCAGCAGAGATTTGGGAGATACGCAGTATTTT. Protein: CATSRDLGDTQYF.

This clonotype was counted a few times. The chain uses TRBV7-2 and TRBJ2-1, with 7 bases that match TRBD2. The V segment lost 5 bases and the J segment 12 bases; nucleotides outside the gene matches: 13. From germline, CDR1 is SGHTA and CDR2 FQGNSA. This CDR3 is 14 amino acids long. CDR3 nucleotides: TGTGCCAGCAGCCTAGGGCGGGCGGGAGCGGGGCAGTTCTTC. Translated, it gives CASSLGRAGAGQFF.

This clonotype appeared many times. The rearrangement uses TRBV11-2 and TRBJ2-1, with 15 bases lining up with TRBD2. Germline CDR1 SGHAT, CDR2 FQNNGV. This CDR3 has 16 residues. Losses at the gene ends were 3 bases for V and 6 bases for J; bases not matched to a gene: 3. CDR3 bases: TGTGCCAGCAGCTTCGGACTAGCGGGAGGGCCCAATGAGCAGTTCTTC. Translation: CASSFGLAGGPNEQFF.

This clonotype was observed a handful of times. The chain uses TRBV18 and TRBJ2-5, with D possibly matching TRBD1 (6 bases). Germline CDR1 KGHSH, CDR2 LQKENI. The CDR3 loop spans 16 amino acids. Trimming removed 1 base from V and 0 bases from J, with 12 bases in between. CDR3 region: CASSPLPRGYQETQYF. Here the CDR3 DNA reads TGTGCCAGCTCACCACTTCCCAGGGGATACCAAGAGACCCAGTACTTC.